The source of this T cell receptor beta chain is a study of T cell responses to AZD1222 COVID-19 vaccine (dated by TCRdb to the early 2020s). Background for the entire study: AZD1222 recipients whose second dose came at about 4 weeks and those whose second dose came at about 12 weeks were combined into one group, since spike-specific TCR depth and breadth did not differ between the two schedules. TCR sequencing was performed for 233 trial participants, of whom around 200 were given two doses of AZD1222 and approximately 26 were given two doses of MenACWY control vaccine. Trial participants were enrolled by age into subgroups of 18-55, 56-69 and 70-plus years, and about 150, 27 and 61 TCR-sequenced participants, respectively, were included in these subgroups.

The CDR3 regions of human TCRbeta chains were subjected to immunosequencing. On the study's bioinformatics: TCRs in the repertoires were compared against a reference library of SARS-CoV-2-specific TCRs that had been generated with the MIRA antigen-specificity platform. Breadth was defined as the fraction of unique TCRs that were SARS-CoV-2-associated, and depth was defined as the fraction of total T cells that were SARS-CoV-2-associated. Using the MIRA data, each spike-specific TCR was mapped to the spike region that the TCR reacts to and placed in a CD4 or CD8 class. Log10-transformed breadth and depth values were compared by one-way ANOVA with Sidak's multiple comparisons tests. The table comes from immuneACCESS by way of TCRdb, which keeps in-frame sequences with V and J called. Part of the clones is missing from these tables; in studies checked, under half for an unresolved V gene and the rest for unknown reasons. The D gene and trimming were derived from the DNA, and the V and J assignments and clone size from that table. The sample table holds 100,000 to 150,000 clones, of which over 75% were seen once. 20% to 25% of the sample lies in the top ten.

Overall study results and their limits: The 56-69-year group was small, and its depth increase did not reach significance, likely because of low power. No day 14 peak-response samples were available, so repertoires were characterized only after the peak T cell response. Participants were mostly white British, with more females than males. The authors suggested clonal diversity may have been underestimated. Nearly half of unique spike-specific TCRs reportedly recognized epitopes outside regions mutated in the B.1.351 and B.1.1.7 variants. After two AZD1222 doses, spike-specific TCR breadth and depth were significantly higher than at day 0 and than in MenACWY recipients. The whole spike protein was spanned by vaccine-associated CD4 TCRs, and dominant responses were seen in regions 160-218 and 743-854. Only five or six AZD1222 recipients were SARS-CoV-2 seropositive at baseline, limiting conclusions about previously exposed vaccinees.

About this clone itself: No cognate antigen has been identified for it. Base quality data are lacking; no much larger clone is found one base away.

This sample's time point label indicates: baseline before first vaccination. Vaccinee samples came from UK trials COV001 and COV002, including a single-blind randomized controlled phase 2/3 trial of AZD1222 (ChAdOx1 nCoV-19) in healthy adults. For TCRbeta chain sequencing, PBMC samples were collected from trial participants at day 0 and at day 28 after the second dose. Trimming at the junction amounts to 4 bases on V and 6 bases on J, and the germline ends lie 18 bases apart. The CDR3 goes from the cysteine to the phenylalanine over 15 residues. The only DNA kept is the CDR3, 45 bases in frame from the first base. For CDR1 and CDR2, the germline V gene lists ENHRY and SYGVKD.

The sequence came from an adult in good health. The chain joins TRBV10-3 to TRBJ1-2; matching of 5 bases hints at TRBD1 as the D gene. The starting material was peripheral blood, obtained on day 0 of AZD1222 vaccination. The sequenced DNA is TGTGCCATCAGTGGAATCCGGGACCCTAGAGATGGCTACACCTTC. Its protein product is CAISGIRDPRDGYTF.